Listed below are T cell receptor beta chains from one sample, sequenced in a study of T cell responses to AZD1222 COVID-19 vaccine. Sequencing used immunoSEQ multiplex PCR; TCRdb keeps in-frame clones, though not all of them. The sample shows around 100,000 clones, about 94% of them seen only once. This specimen consisted of peripheral blood, obtained on day 0 of AZD1222 vaccination. The receptors were gathered from an adult in good health. CDR3s include the opening cysteine and the closing phenylalanine or tryptophan. D genes are given only for firm matches. Part of the rows lack a size; the others show once, few, many or a class for expanded clones.

J gene	CDR3 length	clone size	V gene	D gene	CDR3 protein	CDR3 DNA
TRBJ1-2	14	.	TRBV19	.	CASSIREANYGYTF	TGTGCCAGTAGTATCCGGGAAGCTAACTATGGCTACACCTTC
TRBJ2-4	16	.	TRBV11-1	TRBD2	CASSLGLAGVKNIQYF	TGTGCCAGCAGCTTGGGTCTAGCGGGGGTCAAAAACATTCAGTACTTC
TRBJ1-5	15	.	TRBV6-6	.	CASGDYRDSNQPQHF	TGTGCCAGCGGCGACTACAGAGATAGCAATCAGCCCCAGCATTTT
TRBJ2-1	19	.	TRBV3-1/TRBV3-2	TRBD2	CASSQESGRLLSSYNEQFF	TGTGCCAGCAGCCAAGAGAGCGGGAGGCTCCTGAGCTCCTACAATGAGCAGTTCTTC
TRBJ1-2	15	.	TRBV19	.	CASSMFGRANYGYTF	TGTGCCAGTAGTATGTTTGGTCGGGCTAACTATGGCTACACCTTC
TRBJ1-6	14	.	TRBV30	.	CAWTTTDYNSPLHF	TGTGCCTGGACCACGACAGACTATAATTCACCCCTCCACTTT
TRBJ1-4	17	once	TRBV3-1/TRBV3-2	.	CASSQAGRGATNEKLFF	TGTGCCAGCAGCCAAGCGGGTAGGGGAGCAACTAATGAAAAACTGTTTTTT
TRBJ1-6	16	.	TRBV7-9	.	CASSSYYAQANSPLHF	TGTGCCAGCAGTTCTTACTACGCCCAAGCAAATTCACCCCTCCACTTT
TRBJ1-2	13	.	TRBV7-2	TRBD1	CASSWGQWYGYTF	TGTGCCAGCAGCTGGGGACAGTGGTATGGCTACACCTTC
TRBJ2-1	14	.	TRBV19	TRBD2	CASTLAGVYNEQFF	TGTGCCAGTACCCTAGCGGGAGTTTACAATGAGCAGTTCTTC
TRBJ2-5	14	.	TRBV15	.	CATSRRISEETQYF	TGTGCCACCAGCAGGAGGATAAGCGAAGAGACCCAGTACTTC
TRBJ2-6	19	.	TRBV27	TRBD1	CASSLRVPGGLSGANVLTF	TGTGCCAGCAGTTTAAGGGTCCCAGGGGGCCTATCTGGGGCCAACGTCCTGACTTTC
TRBJ1-1	14	.	TRBV28	.	CASSSGSRNTEAFF	TGTGCCAGCAGTTCGGGGAGTCGGAACACTGAAGCTTTCTTT
TRBJ1-2	15	.	TRBV7-9	.	CASSRGGLRVYGYTF	TGTGCCAGCAGTCGCGGAGGGCTACGGGTCTATGGCTACACCTTC
TRBJ2-3	14	.	TRBV6-5	.	CASQRDSSTDTQYF	TGTGCCAGCCAAAGGGACTCTAGCACAGATACGCAGTATTTT
TRBJ2-1	16	.	TRBV4-3	.	CASSREGAMGYNEQFF	TGCGCCAGCAGCCGGGAAGGCGCAATGGGCTACAATGAGCAGTTCTTC
TRBJ1-2	14	.	TRBV5-6	.	CASSSLGIHYGYTF	TGTGCCAGCAGCTCACTCGGGATCCACTATGGCTACACCTTC
TRBJ1-2	15	.	TRBV6-1	TRBD1	CASRTTGGLDYGYTF	TGTGCCAGCAGAACAACAGGGGGATTGGACTATGGCTACACCTTC
TRBJ2-2	13	once	TRBV5-6	.	CASSSDSTGELFF	TGTGCCAGCAGCTCCGACAGCACCGGGGAGCTGTTTTTT
TRBJ2-5	13	.	TRBV18	.	CASSGTPEETQYF	TGTGCCAGCTCAGGGACACCCGAAGAGACCCAGTACTTC
TRBJ1-5	17	.	TRBV28	.	CASSFGGHFHFNQPQHF	TGTGCCAGCAGTTTTGGCGGACACTTTCATTTCAATCAGCCCCAGCATTTT
TRBJ2-1	16	once	TRBV9	.	CASSVGVGGRLNEQFF	TGTGCCAGCAGCGTAGGAGTGGGGGGGCGGTTGAATGAGCAGTTCTTC
TRBJ1-1	12	once	TRBV7-2	.	CASRTRPHEAFF	TGTGCCAGCAGAACTAGACCCCATGAAGCTTTCTTT
TRBJ2-3	18	once	TRBV6-1	TRBD2	CASSAALISGSLTDTQYF	TGTGCCAGCAGTGCAGCTTTGATTAGCGGGAGCCTCACAGATACGCAGTATTTT
TRBJ2-7	15	once	TRBV18	TRBD1	CASSEGQGAIDEQYF	TGTGCCAGCTCAGAGGGACAGGGGGCAATCGACGAGCAGTACTTC
TRBJ1-4	12	.	TRBV30	TRBD1	CAWSPTGQGLFF	TGTGCCTGGAGTCCGACGGGACAGGGGCTGTTTTTT
TRBJ2-1	22	.	TRBV9	.	CASSVDPQGALIGRNRYNEQFF	TGTGCCAGCAGCGTAGATCCTCAGGGGGCGCTAATCGGGAGGAACCGATACAATGAGCAGTTCTTC